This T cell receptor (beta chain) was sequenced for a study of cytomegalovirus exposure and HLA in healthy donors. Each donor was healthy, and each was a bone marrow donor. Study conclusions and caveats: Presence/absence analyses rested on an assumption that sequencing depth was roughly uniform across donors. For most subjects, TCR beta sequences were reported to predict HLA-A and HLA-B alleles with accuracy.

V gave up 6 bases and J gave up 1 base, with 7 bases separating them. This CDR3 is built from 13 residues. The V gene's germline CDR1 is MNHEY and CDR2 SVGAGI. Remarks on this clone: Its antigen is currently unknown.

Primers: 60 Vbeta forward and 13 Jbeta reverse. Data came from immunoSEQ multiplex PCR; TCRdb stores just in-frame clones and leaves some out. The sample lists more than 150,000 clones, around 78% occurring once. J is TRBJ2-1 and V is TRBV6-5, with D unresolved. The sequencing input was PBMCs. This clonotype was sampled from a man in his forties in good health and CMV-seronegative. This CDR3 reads CASRARSYNEQFF. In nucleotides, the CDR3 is TGTGCCAGCAGGGCCAGGTCCTACAATGAGCAGTTCTTC.